Listed below are T cell receptor beta chains from one sample, sequenced in a study of blood T cell repertoires in COVID-19. Method: immunoSEQ multiplex PCR; TCRdb's copy keeps in-frame clones and lacks some. This table has about 110,000 clones, around 80% appearing once. The sequenced material came from peripheral blood. The receptors here all came from a human donor in a cohort sampled during active or convalescent COVID-19. CDR3s include the opening cysteine and the closing phenylalanine or tryptophan. Each record gives: V gene, clone size, J gene, CDR3 length, D gene, CDR3 protein, CDR3 DNA. D genes are given only for firm matches. A row's size may be missing; if present it is once, few, many or a size class.

TRBV19	NA	TRBJ1-2	15	TRBD1	CASSIRTGGGYGYTF	TGTGCCAGTAGTATACGGACAGGGGGCGGCTATGGCTACACCTTC
TRBV3-1/TRBV3-2	NA	TRBJ2-5	15	TRBD2	CASSLGLAGVETQYF	TGTGCCAGCAGCCTCGGACTAGCGGGGGTAGAGACCCAGTACTTC
TRBV5-1	NA	TRBJ1-2	12	NA	CASSLSIGDYTF	TGCGCCAGCAGCTTGAGCATCGGGGACTACACCTTC
TRBV9	NA	TRBJ2-5	16	TRBD2	CASSKGTSGRQETQYF	TGTGCCAGCAGCAAAGGGACTAGCGGGAGACAAGAGACCCAGTACTTC
TRBV29-1	NA	TRBJ2-7	17	TRBD1	CSVSHGQGFNSRYEQYF	TGCAGCGTATCTCATGGACAGGGGTTTAATAGTCGCTACGAGCAGTACTTC
TRBV5-1	NA	TRBJ2-7	15	TRBD2	CASSTGTSGRYEQYF	TGCGCCAGCAGCACGGGGACTAGCGGGAGATACGAGCAGTACTTC
TRBV24-1	NA	TRBJ2-7	14	NA	CATSDRQSSYEQYF	TGTGCCACCAGTGACCGACAGAGCTCCTACGAGCAGTACTTC
TRBV9	NA	TRBJ1-2	14	TRBD1	CASSVGQGGYGYTF	TGTGCCAGCAGCGTCGGACAGGGTGGCTATGGCTACACCTTC
TRBV20-1	NA	TRBJ2-1	15	TRBD1	CSASRGTGTYNEQFF	TGCAGTGCTAGTCGAGGGACAGGAACTTACAATGAGCAGTTCTTC
TRBV10-3	NA	TRBJ2-3	13	NA	CAISEGGVDTQYF	TGTGCCATCAGTGAGGGGGGCGTCGATACGCAGTATTTT
TRBV27	NA	TRBJ1-3	14	TRBD1	CASSKGQSGNTIYF	TGTGCCAGCAGTAAGGGACAGTCTGGAAACACCATATATTTT
TRBV7-9	NA	TRBJ2-7	15	NA	CASSPDWAPAREQYF	TGTGCCAGCAGCCCTGATTGGGCCCCGGCACGCGAGCAGTACTTC
TRBV18	NA	TRBJ1-5	13	NA	CASSPEGSQPQHF	TGTGCCAGCTCACCGGAGGGTAGCCAGCCCCAGCATTTT
TRBV28	NA	TRBJ2-7	17	NA	CASSLPPRLAGMYEQYF	TGTGCCAGCAGTTTACCCCCCCGGCTAGCTGGGATGTACGAGCAGTACTTC
TRBV20-1	NA	TRBJ1-3	11	NA	CSASHGNTIYF	TGCAGTGCTAGTCATGGAAACACCATATATTTT
TRBV6-2/TRBV6-3	once	TRBJ2-4	16	NA	CASSYISAPAKNIQYF	TGTGCCAGCAGTTACATCAGCGCCCCAGCCAAAAACATTCAGTACTTC
TRBV7-2	NA	TRBJ2-1	17	NA	CASSLEVVRGSYNEQFF	TGTGCCAGCAGCTTAGAGGTCGTTCGGGGGTCATACAATGAGCAGTTCTTC
TRBV6-5	NA	TRBJ1-1	15	TRBD1	CASSYSQGAVTEAFF	TGTGCCAGCAGTTACTCGCAGGGGGCAGTCACTGAAGCTTTCTTT
TRBV6-1	NA	TRBJ2-7	20	TRBD2	CASSELVWWTGGGSSYEQYF	TGTGCCAGCAGTGAACTGGTATGGTGGACGGGTGGCGGGAGCTCCTACGAGCAGTACTTC
TRBV7-9	NA	TRBJ2-7	12	NA	CASSRTGYEQYF	TGTGCCAGCAGCCGGACTGGCTACGAGCAGTACTTC
TRBV10-3	NA	TRBJ2-1	15	TRBD1	CAISGRDRGAAEQFF	TGTGCCATCAGTGGTCGGGACAGGGGGGCTGCTGAGCAGTTCTTC
TRBV7-9	once	TRBJ2-6	14	NA	CASSLDSGANVLTF	TGTGCCAGCAGCTTAGACAGTGGGGCCAACGTCCTGACTTTC
TRBV5-4	NA	TRBJ2-5	14	NA	CASSLGQLKETQYF	TGTGCCAGCAGCTTGGGACAGTTGAAAGAGACCCAGTACTTC
TRBV9	NA	TRBJ2-7	14	TRBD1	CASSVAGTGYEQYF	TGTGCCAGCAGCGTAGCTGGGACAGGGTACGAGCAGTACTTC
TRBV15	few	TRBJ2-7	13	NA	CATSRDPGNEQYF	TGTGCCACCAGCAGAGATCCAGGGAACGAGCAGTACTTC
TRBV19	NA	TRBJ2-1	12	NA	CASSIWPHEQFF	TGTGCCAGTAGTATTTGGCCCCATGAGCAGTTCTTC
TRBV11-2	NA	TRBJ1-4	15	NA	CASSLDGATNEKLFF	TGTGCCAGCAGCTTAGACGGGGCAACTAATGAAAAACTGTTTTTT
TRBV19	NA	TRBJ2-6	15	NA	CASSSPSSGANVLTF	TGTGCCAGTAGTAGTCCTAGCTCTGGGGCCAACGTCCTGACTTTC
TRBV28	NA	TRBJ2-5	14	NA	CASSWGGAQETQYF	TGTGCCAGCAGTTGGGGGGGGGCCCAAGAGACCCAGTACTTC
TRBV28	NA	TRBJ2-3	15	TRBD2	CASSSLSGSTDTQYF	TGTGCCAGCAGTTCCCTTAGCGGGAGCACAGATACGCAGTATTTT
TRBV18	once	TRBJ2-7	14	NA	CASSPDTRSYEQYF	TGTGCCAGCTCACCAGACACCCGCTCCTACGAGCAGTACTTC
TRBV15	NA	TRBJ1-4	13	NA	CATSRVYNEKLFF	TGTGCCACCAGCAGAGTGTATAATGAAAAACTGTTTTTT
TRBV19	NA	TRBJ1-5	14	NA	CASRVQGRNQPQHF	TGTGCCAGTAGGGTCCAGGGCAGGAATCAGCCCCAGCATTTT
TRBV12-5	NA	TRBJ2-7	14	TRBD1	CASGLQGAIHEQYF	TGTGCTAGTGGTTTGCAGGGGGCGATTCACGAGCAGTACTTC
TRBV6-6	NA	TRBJ1-5	15	TRBD1	CASSYERQGGQPQHF	TGTGCCAGCAGTTACGAACGACAGGGGGGTCAGCCCCAGCATTTT
TRBV7-8	NA	TRBJ2-1	16	NA	CASSLRDTASYNEQFF	TGTGCCAGCAGCTTACGGGACACCGCCTCCTACAATGAGCAGTTCTTC
TRBV18	NA	TRBJ2-2	15	NA	CASSLSGVNTGELFF	TGTGCCAGCTCACTTTCCGGGGTGAACACCGGGGAGCTGTTTTTT
TRBV4-3	NA	TRBJ1-2	15	NA	CASGWAMDSFYGYTF	TGCGCCAGCGGGTGGGCAATGGACAGTTTTTATGGCTACACCTTC
TRBV7-8	NA	TRBJ2-2	15	NA	CASSSNGQITGELFF	TGTGCCAGCAGCTCCAACGGACAGATCACCGGGGAGCTGTTTTTT
TRBV28	NA	TRBJ2-5	15	NA	CASSLWGHKGETQYF	TGTGCCAGCAGTTTATGGGGACACAAGGGGGAGACCCAGTACTTC
TRBV6-2/TRBV6-3	once	TRBJ2-7	19	TRBD2	CASSLPTDRLAGNSYEQYF	TGTGCCAGCAGTTTACCCACCGACCGACTAGCGGGAAACTCCTACGAGCAGTACTTC
TRBV29-1	NA	TRBJ1-6	14	TRBD1	CSVRTGLSNSPLHF	TGCAGCGTGAGGACAGGGCTCTCTAATTCACCCCTCCACTTT
TRBV19	few	TRBJ1-1	16	TRBD1	CASKGATTGVWTEAFF	TGTGCCAGTAAGGGTGCTACTACAGGGGTTTGGACTGAAGCTTTCTTT
TRBV3-1/TRBV3-2	NA	TRBJ2-1	17	TRBD1	CASSQDPGQGTYNEQFF	TGTGCCAGCAGCCAAGATCCGGGACAGGGGACCTACAATGAGCAGTTCTTC
TRBV28	once	TRBJ1-4	15	TRBD1	CASSLRQGRGEKLFF	TGTGCCAGCAGTTTAAGACAGGGTCGGGGTGAAAAACTGTTTTTT
TRBV5-4	once	TRBJ1-1	14	NA	CASSLAREHTEAFF	TGTGCCAGCAGCTTGGCCCGGGAACACACTGAAGCTTTCTTT
TRBV27	NA	TRBJ2-3	14	TRBD2	CASSLNSGGDTQYF	TGTGCCAGCAGTTTGAATAGCGGGGGTGATACGCAGTATTTT
TRBV9	NA	TRBJ1-1	14	NA	CASSQAGRNTEAFF	TGTGCCAGCAGCCAAGCCGGGAGGAACACTGAAGCTTTCTTT
TRBV19	NA	TRBJ2-2	14	NA	CASSISANTGELFF	TGTGCCAGTAGTATATCCGCGAACACCGGGGAGCTGTTTTTT
TRBV7-9	NA	TRBJ2-7	15	NA	CASSLRTGGSYEQYF	TGTGCCAGCAGCTTGAGGACTGGGGGGTCTTACGAGCAGTACTTC
TRBV7-8	NA	TRBJ2-7	14	NA	CASSLAPGTYEQYF	TGTGCCAGCAGCTTAGCGCCAGGTACCTACGAGCAGTACTTC
TRBV7-2	NA	TRBJ2-3	12	NA	CASSQSTDTQYF	TGTGCCAGCAGCCAGTCGACAGATACGCAGTATTTT
TRBV19	few	TRBJ1-2	15	TRBD1	CASSNRDRAFYGYTF	TGTGCCAGTAGTAACCGGGACAGGGCCTTCTATGGCTACACCTTC
TRBV27	NA	TRBJ2-1	14	TRBD2	CASRYVREGSEQFF	TGTGCCAGCAGATACGTCAGGGAGGGAAGTGAGCAGTTCTTC
TRBV24-1	NA	TRBJ2-1	16	TRBD2	CATSDPGLAANNEQFF	TGTGCCACCAGTGACCCTGGACTAGCGGCTAACAATGAGCAGTTCTTC
TRBV11-3	NA	TRBJ2-2	15	NA	CASSFLGGPTGELFF	TGTGCCAGCAGCTTTTTGGGGGGGCCGACCGGGGAGCTGTTTTTT
TRBV2	once	TRBJ2-1	11	NA	CASSPVSEQFF	TGTGCCAGCAGTCCAGTCAGTGAGCAGTTCTTC